A selection of T cell receptor beta chains follows, all from one sample in a study of beta chain features in type 1 diabetes. Clones were read by immunoSEQ multiplex PCR, and TCRdb kept only the in-frame ones, dropping some. This sample has fewer than 250,000 clones, with 7.5% to 10% found just once. The sample consisted of naive CD4+ T cells from blood. The source of these receptors is a woman under 30 in good health. Both conserved end residues are part of each CDR3. D genes are given only for firm matches. Size is stated for part of the rows, as once, few or many counts, or as a class when the clone is expanded.

NA	TRBV5-1	NA	TRBJ2-1	CASSLFGDPRNEQFF	TGCGCCAGCAGCTTGTTTGGTGATCCTAGGAATGAGCAGTTCTTC
few	TRBV10-3	NA	TRBJ2-1	CAISERLQGPYNEQFF	TGTGCCATCAGTGAAAGATTACAGGGTCCCTACAATGAGCAGTTCTTC
NA	TRBV18	TRBD1	TRBJ1-4	CASSRAGTGSLLFF	TGTGCCAGCTCACGCGCCGGGACAGGGAGTTTACTGTTTTTT
few	TRBV7-6	NA	TRBJ2-2	CATYTGELFF	TGTGCCACCTATACCGGGGAGCTGTTTTTT
few	TRBV21-1	NA	TRBJ2-7	CASSTVTDSEQYF	TGTGCCAGCAGCACTGTCACCGACTCCGAGCAGTACTTC
NA	TRBV28	TRBD1	TRBJ2-5	CASSFGYGTGEETQYF	TGTGCCAGCAGTTTCGGGTACGGGACAGGGGAAGAGACCCAGTACTTC
NA	TRBV4-1	NA	TRBJ1-3	CASSQVSSVYTIYF	TGCGCCAGCAGCCAAGTGTCCTCCGTGTACACCATATATTTT
many	TRBV10-3	TRBD2	TRBJ2-1	CAISSGSENEQFF	TGTGCCATCAGTAGCGGGAGCGAGAATGAGCAGTTCTTC
NA	TRBV2	NA	TRBJ1-1	CASRTNTEAFF	TGTGCCAGCCGAACTAACACTGAAGCTTTCTTT
NA	TRBV9	NA	TRBJ2-1	CASSVGNRANEQFF	TGTGCCAGCAGCGTAGGGAACAGGGCAAATGAGCAGTTCTTC
NA	TRBV19	NA	TRBJ2-1	CASSIYQGTNSYNEQFF	TGTGCCAGTAGTATATATCAGGGAACCAATTCCTACAATGAGCAGTTCTTC
few	TRBV9	NA	TRBJ1-4	CASSVGGWDEKLFF	TGTGCCAGCAGCGTAGGAGGTTGGGATGAAAAACTGTTTTTT
NA	TRBV29-1	NA	TRBJ1-1	CSVEGRNTEAFF	TGCAGCGTTGAGGGGAGGAACACTGAAGCTTTCTTT
NA	TRBV5-4	NA	TRBJ1-1	CASSGSRTDNTEAFF	TGTGCCAGCAGCGGTTCGCGGACAGATAACACTGAAGCTTTCTTT
NA	TRBV7-9	NA	TRBJ1-5	CASSAQIRQYSNQPQHF	TGTGCCAGCAGCGCCCAGATACGTCAGTATAGCAATCAGCCCCAGCATTTT
few	TRBV5-4	TRBD2	TRBJ2-1	CASSPGTSGRVIQNEQFF	TGTGCCAGCAGCCCCGGGACTAGCGGGCGGGTCATACAGAATGAGCAGTTCTTC
NA	TRBV28	NA	TRBJ2-7	CASSLPSVGGASYEQYF	TGTGCCAGCAGTCTCCCCTCGGTTGGCGGGGCCTCCTACGAGCAGTACTTC
NA	TRBV6-1	TRBD2	TRBJ2-7	CASRTSGGLYEQYF	TGTGCCAGCAGGACTAGCGGGGGCCTCTACGAGCAGTACTTC
few	TRBV7-7	TRBD1	TRBJ2-7	CASSRGQGYEQYF	TGTGCTAGCAGCCGCGGACAGGGCTACGAGCAGTACTTC
NA	TRBV9	TRBD1	TRBJ1-2	CASSVDGTEVGYTF	TGTGCCAGCAGCGTAGATGGGACAGAAGTCGGCTACACCTTC
NA	TRBV7-9	NA	TRBJ1-4	CASSLAPRGSEKLFF	TGTGCCAGCAGCTTAGCCCCCCGGGGGAGTGAAAAACTGTTTTTT
NA	TRBV30	TRBD1	TRBJ1-6	CAWTLDRGNSPLHF	TGTGCCTGGACCCTCGACAGGGGGAACTCACCCCTCCACTTT
NA	TRBV6-6	TRBD2	TRBJ2-7	CASSYSTGGSPEQYF	TGTGCCAGCAGTTACTCGACGGGGGGATCCCCCGAGCAGTACTTC
NA	TRBV5-4	NA	TRBJ2-6	CASGEGGTGANVLTF	TGTGCCAGCGGCGAGGGGGGGACTGGGGCCAACGTCCTGACTTTC
few	TRBV13	TRBD1	TRBJ1-1	CASSRQGSRTEAFF	TGTGCCAGCAGTAGACAGGGGAGTCGGACTGAAGCTTTCTTT
few	TRBV10-3	TRBD1	TRBJ2-3	CAINTGGRTDTQYF	TGTGCCATCAATACAGGGGGTAGGACAGATACGCAGTATTTT
NA	TRBV2	NA	TRBJ1-3	CASTSPVGSGNTIYF	TGTGCCAGCACAAGTCCCGTCGGCTCTGGAAACACCATATATTTT
NA	TRBV7-3	TRBD1	TRBJ1-2	CASSFAPGTGGRHGYTF	TGTGCCAGCAGCTTCGCGCCCGGGACAGGGGGCCGGCATGGCTACACCTTC
NA	TRBV5-4	NA	TRBJ2-7	CASSFGRRVGSEQYF	TGTGCCAGCAGCTTTGGCAGGCGGGTTGGATCCGAGCAGTACTTC
few	TRBV2	NA	TRBJ2-3	CASSQRAGITDTQYF	TGTGCCAGCAGTCAAAGGGCGGGGATCACAGATACGCAGTATTTT
few	TRBV2	NA	TRBJ1-2	CASSATLPVYGYTF	TGTGCCAGCAGTGCGACATTACCTGTCTATGGCTACACCTTC
NA	TRBV19	TRBD2	TRBJ2-7	CASSFLAGLAGPGEQYF	TGTGCCAGTAGTTTCCTGGCCGGACTAGCGGGCCCAGGGGAGCAGTACTTC
few	TRBV6-4	NA	TRBJ1-5	CASGGYSNQPQHF	TGTGCCAGCGGGGGGTATAGCAATCAGCCCCAGCATTTT
few	TRBV6-5	TRBD2	TRBJ2-7	CASSSVAGALSYEQYF	TGTGCCAGCAGTTCCGTAGCGGGAGCTCTCTCCTACGAGCAGTACTTC
few	TRBV29-1	TRBD2	TRBJ2-3	CSVAGGLASTDTQYF	TGCAGCGTTGCCGGGGGACTAGCGAGCACAGATACGCAGTATTTT
NA	TRBV30	NA	TRBJ2-1	CAMDGGKAFDYNEQFF	TGTGCTATGGACGGCGGGAAGGCCTTCGACTACAATGAGCAGTTCTTC
few	TRBV13	TRBD1	TRBJ2-3	CASSLVIRALGDRVADTQYF	TGTGCCAGCAGCTTAGTCATAAGGGCTCTTGGGGACAGGGTCGCAGATACGCAGTATTTT
few	TRBV11-3	NA	TRBJ1-1	CASGQGVNTEAFF	TGTGCCAGCGGGCAGGGCGTGAACACTGAAGCTTTCTTT
NA	TRBV6-5	NA	TRBJ1-3	CASSYSYSGNTIYF	TGTGCCAGCAGTTACTCTTACTCTGGAAACACCATATATTTT
few	TRBV27	TRBD1	TRBJ2-7	CASSLQGQGAYEQYF	TGTGCCAGCAGTTTACAAGGTCAGGGGGCCTACGAGCAGTACTTC
many	TRBV7-2	NA	TRBJ1-4	CASSLVDEKLFF	TGTGCCAGCAGCTTAGTCGATGAAAAACTGTTTTTT
NA	TRBV5-1	TRBD2	TRBJ2-3	CASSLGTSGRHGTDTQYF	TGCGCCAGCAGCTTGGGGACTAGCGGCAGACACGGCACAGATACGCAGTATTTT
NA	TRBV11-2	TRBD1	TRBJ2-7	CASSLASGGGGYEQYF	TGTGCCAGCAGCTTAGCCTCAGGGGGCGGAGGCTACGAGCAGTACTTC
NA	TRBV21-1	NA	TRBJ2-7	CASSPTGGLYF	TGTGCCAGCAGCCCGACCGGGGGGTTGTACTTC
few	TRBV30	NA	TRBJ2-1	CAWSTGNEQFF	TGTGCCTGGAGTACGGGGAATGAGCAGTTCTTC
few	TRBV7-9	TRBD2	TRBJ2-5	CASSPLAGGFQETQYF	TGTGCCAGCAGCCCCCTAGCGGGGGGTTTCCAAGAGACCCAGTACTTC
few	TRBV6-1	NA	TRBJ1-1	CASSEGGVANTEAFF	TGTGCCAGCAGTGAAGGGGGGGTAGCGAACACTGAAGCTTTCTTT
NA	TRBV2	NA	TRBJ1-1	CASSVLPVLGAFF	TGTGCCAGCAGTGTACTACCGGTCCTGGGAGCTTTCTTT
few	TRBV29-1	TRBD2	TRBJ2-7	CSVGLGTSGTYEQYF	TGCAGCGTTGGGTTGGGGACTAGCGGGACGTACGAGCAGTACTTC
few	TRBV5-1	TRBD2	TRBJ2-1	CASSLLAGVGEQFF	TGCGCCAGCAGCTTACTAGCGGGAGTCGGTGAGCAGTTCTTC